This TCR beta chain stems from a study of blood T cells in healthy people across ages (dated by TCRdb to the mid-2010s). Study-level background: In model experiments, template switching captured about one uniquely barcoded TCR beta cDNA molecule for every two T cells. Using deep sequencing normalized with unique cDNA molecular identifiers, the study measured how TCR beta repertoire diversity changes with age. The donors were divided into four age groups: young (average around 15 years), middle-aged (almost 40), aged (around 67) and long-lived (about 80). To avoid experimental bias, donors of different ages were spread randomly across the sequencing lanes. For two donors (one aged 18 to 30 and one aged 80 or older), the study analyzed two additional independent replicas of 1 million unique cDNA reads from the same blood draw. Overall study outcomes, separate from this receptor: Observed TCR beta diversity correlated strongly with the percentage of naive T cells measured by flow cytometry. Compared with the aged group, the long-lived group had more naive CD4+ T cells, fewer expanded clones and increased TCR diversity, a pattern suggesting age selection. Donor CMV infection status was unknown, potentially confounding age-related changes in expanded clonotypes. Estimates of total diversity based on one million sequenced T cells were considered lower bounds and underestimates. As age increased, observed TCR beta diversity per million T cells dropped in a roughly linear way, and a significant reduction was already evident by age around 41. Since profiling was done on bulk unsorted PBMCs, naive and antigen-experienced compartments could not be conclusively compared.

The approximately 40 donors, aged about 6 to 95 years, were systemically healthy Caucasian individuals from Russia. Each donor gave around 9 milliliters of peripheral blood, collected into EDTA-treated Vacutainer tubes. Ficoll-Paque density-gradient centrifugation was used to isolate PBMCs, with at least 6.5 million per sample. Total RNA, at least 6 micrograms per sample, was extracted from PBMCs with Trizol reagent. For every donor, flow cytometry on a PBMC aliquot measured the percentage of naive CD45RAhigh/CD27high T cells. For CDR1 and CDR2, the germline V gene lists LGHNA and YSLEER. Its CDR3 holds 16 amino acids, cysteine through phenylalanine. The entry retains the CDR3 DNA only, 48 bases that are in frame from base 1. Regarding this clonotype: Its antigen is still unknown. One end of the junction fails to match germline, which may point to a read error.

Preparation of the library involved 5' RACE. Instrument used: Illumina HiSeq 2500. The second PCR ran for roughly 6 to 11 cycles and used a J-beta primer mix along with a sample-barcoded 5' primer. A unique molecular identifier was introduced onto each TCR beta cDNA molecule by a template-switch 5' adaptor carrying 12 random nucleotides. Each sample yielded at least 2.5 million CDR3-containing paired-end reads. First-strand cDNA synthesis was performed from all RNA using the Mint cDNA synthesis kit, with priming by a TRBC-specific oligonucleotide. All cDNA was treated with uracil-DNA glycosylase and then went through a first 18-cycle PCR with the universal primers M1SS and BC2_uni_R. Processing in the source paper ran as follows. For normalization, 1 million high-quality reads, each with a distinct molecular identifier, were randomly selected from each sample. Instead of being binned into consensus sequences, reads that shared molecular identifiers were thrown out. MiTCR, with a Q25 quality threshold and the strictest error-elimination algorithm, was used for CDR3 identification, clonotype clustering and error correction. Lower-bound total TCR beta diversity was estimated with a nonparametric unseen species model using Euler transformation. TCRdb trimmed public reads at Q25 via fastp, called clones via MiXCR and kept in-frame beta chains. Each CDR3 protein appears once, grouped with its most common genes and DNA. Here the V and J calls rest on TCRdb's processing, not on the authors' analysis. This sample lists about 900,000 distinct CDR3 sequences; around 48% were detected once. Around 15% of the sample rests with the top ten.

The sample was blood. The receptor chain draws on TRBV4-3 and TRBJ1-2, with the D gene call left open. The TCR sequence derives from a man aged 25-45 years in good health. In nucleotide form, the sequence is TGCGTCAGCAGCCAAGAGTTGAAAGTATCGGGCTATGGCTACACCTTC. This codes for CVSSQELKVSGYGYTF.